Presented here are 24 T cell receptor beta chains from one specimen sequenced in a study of immune evolution from preneoplasia to lung adenocarcinoma. The method was immunoSEQ multiplex PCR; TCRdb's version includes in-frame clones alone and lacks a portion of them. The sample has 7,500 or so clones, roughly 74% seen once. Sequences were obtained from FFPE atypical adenomatous hyperplasia tissue from the lung. As to subset: atypical adenomatous hyperplasia (AAH), lung preneoplasia. These receptors all come from a donor aged 70 or over with lung adenocarcinoma. Some clones in this sample may be carry-over from other donors' samples.

CDR3 coding DNA: TGTGCCAGCAGATACAGGGGGTTCGGCTATGGCTACACCTTC. It codes for CASRYRGFGYGYTF. This sequence joins TRBV6-4 and TRBJ1-2, with 8 bases matching TRBD1. This CDR3 region has 14 residues. Trimming cost V 6 bases and J 4 bases; bases outside gene matches: 7. CDR1 and CDR2 (germline): MRHNA, SNTAGT.

As concerns this clone: A read error may produce the germline difference seen at one junction end. The rearrangement joins TRBV7-7 to TRBJ1-5; 10 nucleotides line up with TRBD1. Germline V lookup: CDR1 SSHAT, CDR2 FNYEAQ (reference sequence). The CDR3 is 17 amino acids. The CDR3 DNA sequence: TGTGCTAGCAGCTCCGGGACAGGGGATAGGTCCCATCAGCCCCAGCATTTT. It translates to CASSSGTGDRSHQPQHF.

The CDR3 DNA is TGCGCCAGCAGCTTGGGCAGCAGCTCCTACGAGCAGTACTTC. Translating gives CASSLGSSSYEQYF. This chain links TRBV5-1 with TRBJ2-7; D remains ambiguous. Between the trimmed V and J ends, which lost 0 bases and 0 bases, there was a span of 7 bases. The CDR3 consists of 14 residues. Germline CDR1 and CDR2: SGHRS and YFSETQ.

The chain links TRBV18 to TRBJ2-5, with D uncertain. Germline loops: CDR1 KGHSH, CDR2 LQKENI. Between the trimmed V and J ends, which lost 2 bases and 1 base, there was a span of 8 bases. CDR3 length: 14 amino acids. Here the CDR3 reads CASSPGLSQETQYF. The CDR3 DNA reads as TGTGCCAGCTCACCAGGCCTCTCCCAAGAGACCCAGTACTTC.

The chain couples TRBV19 to TRBJ1-5; D call uncertain. V lost 1 base and J 4 bases, leaving 8 bases between the germline ends. This CDR3 is built from 14 residues. CDR1 and CDR2 (germline): LNHDA, SQIVND (reference sequence). The CDR3 reads CASSIGARNQPQHF. The DNA of the CDR3 is TGTGCCAGTAGTATAGGAGCCAGGAATCAGCCCCAGCATTTT.

This clone has a handful of counts. The chain carries TRBV30 and TRBJ2-4; 7 bases are shared with TRBD1. After removal of 4 bases from V and 7 bases from J, the junction contained 7 bases not matched to a gene. The germline gives CDR1 GTSNPN, CDR2 SVGIG (reference sequence). The CDR3 is 13 residues long. The CDR3 bases are TGTGCCTGGACCACGGACAGGAAGAACATTCAGTACTTC. Protein sequence: CAWTTDRKNIQYF.

This clone was seen a few times. The chain employs TRBV30 and TRBJ1-3; D is ambiguous. The CDR3 runs 14 residues. Trimming shortened V by 0 bases and J by 3 bases, and 9 bases separated the two germline ends. Germline CDR1 reads GTSNPN; CDR2 reads SVGIG (reference sequence). The CDR3: CAWSVQIVGNTIYF. The DNA of the CDR3 is TGTGCCTGGAGTGTACAGATTGTTGGAAACACCATATATTTT.

V gene TRBV11-2 combines with J gene TRBJ2-3; 11 nucleotides align to TRBD2. Trimming at V came to 3 bases and at J to 1 base, leaving 3 bases not matched to a gene. Germline values: CDR1 SGHAT, CDR2 FQNNGV. The CDR3 is made up of 16 amino acids. DNA for the CDR3: TGTGCCAGCAGCTTTCTAGCGGGGGGCGGCACAGATACGCAGTATTTT. This codes for CASSFLAGGGTDTQYF. Drawing the rest from reference TRBV11-2 and TRBJ2-3, the complete variable domain is EAGVAQSPRYKIIEKRQSVAFWCNPISGHATLYWYQQILGQGPKLLIQFQNNGVVDDSQLPKDRFSAERLKGVDSTLKIQPAKLEDSAVYLCASSFLAGGGTDTQYFGPGTRLTVL.

The genes are TRBV9 and TRBJ1-1, with D possibly being TRBD1 (5 bases). The germline V gene encodes CDR1 SGDLS and CDR2 YYNGEE. The CDR3 has 14 residues. Between the trimmed V and J ends, which lost 4 bases and 4 bases, there was a span of 14 bases. For the CDR3, the DNA is TGTGCCAGCAGCAAATCCGGGACCAGCACTGAAGCTTTCTTT. Translation gives CASSKSGTSTEAFF.

The chain links TRBV12-5 to TRBJ2-3; 10 positions agree with TRBD2. This CDR3 has 14 residues. The germline V gene encodes CDR1 LGHNT and CDR2 FRNRAP. After removal of 5 bases from V and 2 bases from J, the junction contained 1 base not matched to a gene. The CDR3 DNA sequence: TGTGCTAGTGGTAGCGGGGGGGCCACAGATACGCAGTATTTT. Its translation: CASGSGGATDTQYF.

The chain links TRBV5-5 to TRBJ2-7; tentative D call: TRBD2 (7 bases). The germline V gene encodes CDR1 SGHKS and CDR2 YYEKEE (reference sequence). V was cut by 6 bases and J by 3 bases, with 19 bases left in between. This CDR3 is built from 15 residues. The CDR3 DNA follows: TGTGCCAGCACCCTGGGAGGGGCCAGGGGCTACGAGCAGTACTTC. Residues: CASTLGGARGYEQYF.

The rearrangement joins TRBV5-1 to TRBJ1-2; 10 bases agree with TRBD1. The germline V gene encodes CDR1 SGHRS and CDR2 YFSETQ. V lost 4 bases to trimming and J lost 6 bases; unmatched junction nucleotides: 3. This CDR3 spans 13 amino acids. This CDR3 is CASSAGQGDGYTF. CDR3 coding DNA: TGCGCCAGCAGCGCCGGACAGGGGGATGGCTACACCTTC.

This chain joins TRBV9 and TRBJ1-2, with 8 bases aligning to TRBD1. Trimming removed 0 bases from V and 5 bases from J; junction bases left unmatched: 6. The CDR3 runs 15 residues. Germline assignment: CDR1 SGDLS and CDR2 YYNGEE. The chain's CDR3 is CASSVATGEWYGYTF. As DNA, the CDR3 is TGTGCCAGCAGCGTAGCGACAGGGGAGTGGTATGGCTACACCTTC. Based on the CDR3 plus reference TRBV9 and TRBJ1-2, the full variable domain is DSGVTQTPKHLITATGQRVTLRCSPRSGDLSVYWYQQSLDQGLQFLIQYYNGEERAKGNILERFSAQQFPDLHSELNLSSLELGDSALYFCASSVATGEWYGYTFGSGTRLTVV.

The J gene is TRBJ2-1, the V gene TRBV29-1, with D perhaps matching TRBD1 (7 bases). In germline, CDR1 is SQVTM, CDR2 ANQGSEA. Deletions cut 3 bases from V and 8 bases from J, with 20 bases between. CDR3 length: 15 residues. This CDR3 reads CSVDRGQGVIDEQFF. In nucleotides, the CDR3 is TGCAGCGTTGACCGGGGGCAGGGGGTAATCGATGAGCAGTTCTTC.

The chain carries TRBV28 and TRBJ2-5, with 8 bases that match TRBD1. The V gene's germline CDR1 is MDHEN and CDR2 SYDVKM. V was clipped by 4 bases and J by 0 bases; unmatched bases: 10. CDR3 length: 17 amino acids. The CDR3 is CASSSTFQGANQETQYF. CDR3 nucleotide sequence: TGTGCCAGCAGTTCGACCTTTCAGGGGGCCAACCAAGAGACCCAGTACTTC.

The chain joins TRBV11-1 to TRBJ2-3; D unclear. Germline assignment: CDR1 SGHAT and CDR2 FQDESV (reference sequence). CDR3 size: 13 residues. The V and J ends lost 5 bases and 5 bases respectively, with 11 bases between them. The CDR3: CASSPHSRDTQYF. The CDR3 DNA reads TGTGCCAGCAGCCCCCACAGCCGAGATACGCAGTATTTT.

This clone was seen a handful of times. The chain is built from TRBV19 and TRBJ2-7; D possibly corresponds to TRBD1 (6 bases). Trimming removed 6 bases from V and 1 base from J, with 13 bases in between. The CDR3 runs 14 residues. Germline assignment: CDR1 LNHDA and CDR2 SQIVND (reference sequence). Written as DNA, the CDR3 is TGTGCCAGTAGCCTACAGGGCGGTTCCTACGAGCAGTACTTC. Translation gives CASSLQGGSYEQYF.

The CDR3 loop is CASSQGQVLSGELFF. CDR3 bases: TGCGCCAGCAGCCAAGGGCAGGTTCTCAGCGGGGAGCTGTTTTTT. The chain joins TRBV4-1 to TRBJ2-2; D unresolved. Trimming shortened V by 1 base and J by 7 bases, and 13 bases separated the two germline ends. Germline CDR1 is MGHRA and CDR2 is YSYEKL. The CDR3 spans 15 residues.

The rearrangement uses TRBV7-3 and TRBJ2-5; D is undetermined. Germline CDR1 reads SGHTA; CDR2 reads FQGTGA. CDR3 size: 14 residues. Trimming cost V 5 bases and J 4 bases, with 14 bases left between them. CDR3 amino acids: CASSQDPSGETQYF. In nucleotides, the CDR3 is TGTGCCAGCAGCCAAGACCCCTCGGGAGAGACCCAGTACTTC.

V is TRBV9 and J is TRBJ1-2, with 8 bases identical to TRBD1. The CDR3 spans 14 residues. Germline V gives CDR1 SGDLS, CDR2 YYNGEE. The V segment lost 3 bases and the J segment 3 bases; nucleotides outside the gene matches: 4. The CDR3 DNA reads as TGTGCCAGCAGCGCCAAGACAGGGGACTATGGCTACACCTTC. It codes for CASSAKTGDYGYTF.

The chain couples TRBV5-6 to TRBJ2-7; D possibly corresponds to TRBD2 (5 bases). V was clipped by 3 bases and J by 0 bases, with 7 bases between them. CDR1 is SGHDT and CDR2 is YYEEEE in the germline V gene. This CDR3 has 13 amino acids. This CDR3 is CASSSGVSYEQYF. CDR3 DNA sequence: TGTGCCAGCAGCTCCGGGGTCTCCTACGAGCAGTACTTC.

The V call is TRBV2, the J call TRBJ1-2; D remains ambiguous. The CDR3 contains 10 residues. V shed 4 bases and J shed 5 bases, with 2 bases lying between them. Germline values: CDR1 SNHLY, CDR2 FYNNEI. CDR3: CASSVYGYTF. CDR3 bases: TGTGCCAGCAGTGTTTATGGCTACACCTTC.

This chain connects TRBV11-3 to TRBJ1-1; TRBD1 aligns across 8 bases. J gave up 4 bases and V 5 bases, and 3 bases lay outside the gene matches. This CDR3 has 13 amino acids. Germline V gene sequence: CDR1 SGHNT, CDR2 YENEEA. This CDR3 reads CASSRTGGTEAFF. The CDR3 DNA is TGTGCCAGCAGCCGTACAGGGGGCACTGAAGCTTTCTTT.

The rearrangement joins TRBV7-2 to TRBJ2-4; 9 nucleotides agree with TRBD2. The V gene's germline CDR1 is SGHTA and CDR2 FQGNSA. CDR3 length: 18 amino acids. V trimming: 5 bases; J trimming: 3 bases; junction bases outside the gene matches: 14. The CDR3 DNA reads TGTGCCAGCAGCCAAGGGAGGCGGGAGGGGGATGTCAAAAACATTCAGTACTTC. Translation: CASSQGRREGDVKNIQYF.